Given below is one TCR beta chain in context. The antigen remains unidentified. The protocol was immunoSEQ multiplex PCR, while the TCRdb copy is restricted to in-frame clones and leaves out a portion. The profile covers fewer than 200,000 clones, with around 94% appearing a single time and about 0.31% taken by the ten largest. This record belongs to a study of OX40 agonist ivuxolimab in advanced cancers. Study information: Of mixed ages from about 20 to 90 and averaging about 60 years, the group was around 78% male. Study observations and caveats: In general, CD8+ T cells held more expanded clones than CD4+ did, on average.

The material sequenced was CD4+ or CD8+ T cells sorted from blood, taken in a trial of the OX40 agonist ivuxolimab. This TCR was recovered from an adult with an advanced solid tumor such as melanoma, head and neck, liver or kidney cancer.

CDR3 sequence (DNA): TGTGCCAGCAGTCTGGGGGGGGCTCCCCAAGAGACCCAGTACTTC. Amino acid sequence: CASSLGGAPQETQYF. This chain joins TRBV9 and TRBJ2-5; D may be TRBD2 (7 bases). Germline CDR1 SGDLS, CDR2 YYNGEE. The CDR3 consists of 15 residues. Trimming removed 5 bases from V and 1 base from J, with 15 bases in between.